The clone carrying this T cell receptor (beta chain) showed up just once. What it recognizes is unknown. Sequencing was performed with immunoSEQ multiplex PCR; in TCRdb, only in-frame clones are kept and a portion is missing. The data show around 99,000 clones, around 93% seen once. The data derive from a study of T cell responses to AZD1222 COVID-19 vaccine. The study's findings and limits: Spike-specific TCRs gained breadth and depth after people received two AZD1222 doses.

The CDR3 covers 14 residues. The V end was cut by 3 bases, the J end by 4 bases, with 13 bases between. Germline V lookup: CDR1 LNHDA, CDR2 SQIVND (reference sequence). The sample in question was peripheral blood, obtained 28 days after the second AZD1222 dose. This TCR came from an adult who received the AZD1222 COVID-19 vaccine. The rearrangement joins TRBV19 to TRBJ2-7, with D hard to call. The CDR3: CASSMGLGSYEQYF. In nucleotides, the CDR3 is TGTGCCAGTAGTATGGGGTTGGGCAGTTACGAGCAGTACTTC. Full variable domain (remainder filled in from reference TRBV19 and TRBJ2-7): DGGITQSPKYLFRKEGQNVTLSCEQNLNHDAMYWYRQDPGQGLRLIYYSQIVNDFQKGDIAEGYSVSREKKESFPLTVTSAQKNPTAFYLCASSMGLGSYEQYFGPGTRLTVT.